These T cell receptor beta chains were read from a single sample in a study of cytomegalovirus exposure and HLA in healthy donors. The method was immunoSEQ multiplex PCR; TCRdb's version includes in-frame clones alone and lacks a portion of them. The sample has some 110,000 clones, about 79% seen once. Material: PBMCs. The origin of the receptors is a man aged 50-60 years in good health and CMV-seronegative. The CDR3 runs from the conserved cysteine through the conserved F or W. Fields, in order: J gene, V gene, D gene, clone size, CDR3 DNA, CDR3 protein. D genes are given only for firm matches. Size is omitted from some rows. Given values are once, few, many or a class for expanded clones.

TRBJ1-3,TRBV30,TRBD1,.,TGTGCCTGGACCCGGCAGGGGGTTCTCTCTGGAAACACCATATATTTT,CAWTRQGVLSGNTIYF
TRBJ2-3,TRBV9,TRBD2,once,TGTGCCAGCAGCATGACTAGCGGGGGTGATACGCAGTATTTT,CASSMTSGGDTQYF
TRBJ2-1,TRBV6-5,TRBD2,.,TGTGCCAGCAGTTACGTCGCTAGCGGGGCGGGTGAGCAGTTCTTC,CASSYVASGAGEQFF
TRBJ1-2,TRBV5-4,.,few,TGTGCCAGCAGCCTGGTCGGATGGGGTGGGAGAGATGGCTACACCTTC,CASSLVGWGGRDGYTF
TRBJ2-1,TRBV6-1,.,.,TGTGCCAGCAGTGAAGATCAGAGGACACCCTCCCCGAATGAGCAGTTCTTC,CASSEDQRTPSPNEQFF
TRBJ1-3,TRBV19,.,.,TGTGCCAGTAGACCACAGGGCTCTGGAAACACCATATATTTT,CASRPQGSGNTIYF
TRBJ1-1,TRBV5-1,.,.,TGCGCCAGCAGCACTCAATCAGGGGTCCCCACTGAAGCTTTCTTT,CASSTQSGVPTEAFF
TRBJ2-7,TRBV30,TRBD1,.,TGTGCCTGGGACAGGGGGTACGAGCAGTACTTC,CAWDRGYEQYF
TRBJ2-4,TRBV10-3,.,few,TGTGCCATCAGTGAGGTTGGAGCCTCGGACATTCAGTACTTC,CAISEVGASDIQYF
TRBJ1-5,TRBV2,TRBD1,.,TGTGCCAGCAGCGACAGGGTTGGCAATCAGCCCCAGCATTTT,CASSDRVGNQPQHF
TRBJ1-2,TRBV5-1,.,.,TGCGCCAGCAGCTTGGCGCCGATCGAGGTCTCCGACTATGGCTACACCTTC,CASSLAPIEVSDYGYTF
TRBJ1-1,TRBV2,.,.,TGTGCCAGCAGCCAAAAGAGCACTGAAGCTTTCTTT,CASSQKSTEAFF
TRBJ2-1,TRBV7-9,.,.,TGTGCCAGCACCCGGCGGGACCAGCAGTTCTTC,CASTRRDQQFF
TRBJ1-5,TRBV2,.,few,TGTGCCAGCAGCGCCCGGGATCAGCCCCAGCATTTT,CASSARDQPQHF
TRBJ2-7,TRBV7-8,.,.,TGTGCCAGCAGCTTACTAGAGGTCACGGTGGACGAGCAGTACTTC,CASSLLEVTVDEQYF
TRBJ2-3,TRBV6-1,.,.,TGTGCCAGCAGTGACCGGTTAGGGGGGAGGACAGGTACGCAGTATTTT,CASSDRLGGRTGTQYF
TRBJ2-5,TRBV5-1,.,.,TGCGCCAGCAGCTTGGATGGGGGGGAGACCCAGTACTTC,CASSLDGGETQYF
TRBJ2-3,TRBV7-6,TRBD2,.,TGTGCCAGCAGCTTAGGGACTAGACGAACCACAGATACGCAGTATTTT,CASSLGTRRTTDTQYF
TRBJ1-2,TRBV19,.,.,TGTGCCAGTAGTCTCCCCCGGTCCGGCTACACCTTC,CASSLPRSGYTF
TRBJ2-2,TRBV7-8,TRBD1,.,TGTGCCAGCAGCTGGGGGGGGACAGGGGACACCGGGGAGCTGTTTTTT,CASSWGGTGDTGELFF
TRBJ2-3,TRBV27,.,.,TGTGCCAGCGCGCTTCGACAGCGCACAGATACGCAGTATTTT,CASALRQRTDTQYF
TRBJ2-3,TRBV4-1,.,.,TGCGCCAGCAGCCGTCGCGGAGGGCCGGTCTGGGGCAGCACAGATACGCAGTATTTT,CASSRRGGPVWGSTDTQYF
TRBJ2-7,TRBV19,.,few,TGTGCCAGTAGAAGCCGAGGCGGGACAGATTACGAGCAGTACTTC,CASRSRGGTDYEQYF
TRBJ1-2,TRBV6-1,TRBD1,few,TGTGCCAGCAGTGACCAGGCGGGACAGGGGACCTATGGCTACACCTTC,CASSDQAGQGTYGYTF
TRBJ1-2,TRBV4-2,TRBD1,.,TGTGCCAGCAGCCAAGGGGACAGGTCGGACGGCTACACCTTC,CASSQGDRSDGYTF
TRBJ1-5,TRBV6-6,TRBD1,.,TGTGCCAGCAACATCGACAGGGTAGGCAATCAGCCCCAGCATTTT,CASNIDRVGNQPQHF
TRBJ2-7,TRBV5-4,TRBD1,.,TGTGCCAGCAGCCTCCGGGACAGCACCTACGAGCAGTACTTC,CASSLRDSTYEQYF